This T cell receptor beta chain comes out of a study of blood T cell repertoires in COVID-19. Study summary: From T cells, B-cell-depleted T cells, or PBMCs came the material, which was cDNA or gDNA.

In its sample, this clone was seen a few times. The V end was cut by 6 bases, the J end by 2 bases, with 11 bases between. The CDR3 is 13 amino acids. The data were produced by immunoSEQ multiplex PCR, yet TCRdb's version contains in-frame clones alone and is incomplete. Of approximately 140,000 clones in the sample, 87% were seen once. This TCR derives from a woman aged 40 to 50 with acute or convalescent COVID-19. This chain links TRBV12-3 or TRBV12-4 with TRBJ2-7; a possible D gene is TRBD1 (5 bases). The sequenced sample was peripheral blood. The CDR3 DNA reads as TGTGCCAGCAGACCAGGGTTTGCCTACGAGCAGTACTTC. Protein product: CASRPGFAYEQYF.